This T cell receptor beta chain was documented in a study of shared T cell receptors in the human thymus. The germline gives CDR1 LGHNT, CDR2 FRNRAP. CDR3 size: 19 residues. V dropped 0 bases and J dropped 7; count of bases not matched to a gene: 17. Sequencing used immunoSEQ multiplex PCR; TCRdb keeps in-frame clones, though not all of them. The data show hundreds of thousands of clones, roughly 74% seen once. In addition, the sample was reused for a study of human thymus T cells.

The gene calls are TRBV12-5 and TRBJ1-4, with 7 bases fitting TRBD1. This receptor was obtained from a boy in the first two years of life with a congenital heart defect. What was sequenced was thymocytes. The CDR3 loop is CASGLVKGAMVQWTEKLFF. CDR3 DNA sequence: TGTGCTAGTGGTTTGGTAAAGGGGGCGATGGTGCAATGGACTGAAAAACTGTTTTTT.